Following are 25 T cell receptor beta chains from one sample sequenced in a study of blood T cells in healthy people across ages. A sample-barcoded 5' primer and a J-beta primer mix were used in a second PCR of roughly 6 to 12 cycles. TCRdb re-derived calls from the 5' RACE reads in MiXCR, one entry per CDR3 protein. This table has around 1,000,000 distinct CDR3 sequences, around 27% appearing once. These data were likewise used in another study, on T cells of mothers and their children.

What was sequenced was blood. These receptors were obtained from a girl aged 2 to 9 in good health.

This clonotype was found once. The chain couples TRBV5-1 to TRBJ2-6; D is uncertain. The CDR3 extends over 16 amino acids. Trimming removed 2 bases from V and 0 bases from J, with 9 bases in between. CDR1 SGHRS and CDR2 YFSETQ come from the germline V gene. CDR3 nucleotide sequence: TGCGCCAGCAGCTTCGCTCTCGGCTCTGGGGCCAACGTCCTGACTTTC. Amino acid sequence: CASSFALGSGANVLTF.

The rearrangement links TRBV3-1 to TRBJ2-5; a possible D gene is TRBD1 (6 bases). Per the germline V gene, CDR1 is LGHDT and CDR2 is YNNKEL (reference sequence). The CDR3 spans 15 residues. V was shortened by 0 bases and J by 2 bases, with 10 bases between the two germline ends. This chain's CDR3 is CASSQEHGTQETQYF. The CDR3 bases are TGTGCCAGCAGCCAAGAACACGGGACACAAGAGACCCAGTACTTC.

This clonotype was counted between two and nine times. J is TRBJ1-5 and V is TRBV29-1; 11 bases match TRBD1. CDR3 length: 14 residues. Trimming took 6 bases from V and 5 from J; bases not matched to a gene: 6. CDR1 and CDR2 from the germline V gene are SQVTM and ANQGSEA. The CDR3 loop reads CSVMDRGLDQPQHF. For the CDR3, the DNA is TGCAGCGTCATGGACAGGGGGCTAGATCAGCCCCAGCATTTT.

This clonotype was counted a few times. The chain is built from TRBV12-3 or TRBV12-4 and TRBJ1-2; tentatively, D is TRBD1 (6 bases). The CDR3 sequence is 15 residues long. V lost 6 bases and J 8 bases, leaving 22 bases between the germline ends. The CDR3: CASSRTDDSFGGYTF. CDR3 DNA sequence: TGTGCCAGCAGCCGGACAGATGATTCTTTCGGGGGCTACACCTTC.

This clonotype was recorded only once. The chain carries TRBV7-9 and TRBJ2-2; no clear D gene. The germline CDR1 and CDR2 sequences are SEHNR and FQNEAQ (reference sequence). The CDR3 loop spans 14 amino acids. V was clipped by 5 bases and J by 4 bases, with 11 bases between them. CDR3 in amino acids: CASSLKTSTGELFF. The CDR3 DNA follows: TGTGCCAGCAGCCTTAAAACCAGCACCGGGGAGCTGTTTTTT.

This clonotype was observed a handful of times. The V call is TRBV6-2 or TRBV6-3, the J call TRBJ2-5, with 7 bases aligning to TRBD2. The tail of the sequence fits TRBJ2-1 better, so the J call may be wrong. The CDR3 spans 14 residues. Germline-derived CDR1 and CDR2 are MNHEY and SVGEGT. The CDR3 region is CASSYSREAGEQFF. CDR3 DNA sequence: TGTGCCAGCAGTTACTCGAGGGAAGCGGGGGAGCAGTTCTTC.

V and J are TRBV5-1 and TRBJ2-5; the D gene is possibly TRBD2 (5 bases). The DNA end lines up better with TRBJ2-7; the J call may be wrong. This CDR3 region has 15 residues. The germline V gene has CDR1 SGHRS and CDR2 YFSETQ. In DNA, the CDR3 is TGCGCCAGCAGCTTGAATGCGGGTCAGCTCTACGAGCAGTACTTC. It is translated as CASSLNAGQLYEQYF.

J is TRBJ2-1 and V is TRBV29-1, with 9 bases that match TRBD1. Gene TRBJ2-7 matches the end of the DNA better, so the J call may be wrong. Germline lookup yields CDR1 SQVTM and CDR2 ANQGSEA. The CDR3 consists of 12 residues. CDR3 DNA: TGCAGCGGGGGACAGGGAGGTTACGAGCAGTACTTC. Translation: CSGGQGGYEQYF.

The chain combines TRBV2 with TRBJ1-4, with TRBD1 identical over 9 bases. This CDR3 is built from 15 residues. Trimming at V came to 6 bases and at J to 5 bases, leaving 7 bases not matched to a gene. Germline assignment: CDR1 SNHLY and CDR2 FYNNEI. CDR3 region: CASSAGQGRNEKLFF. The CDR3 nucleotides read TGTGCCAGCAGCGCCGGACAGGGGAGAAATGAAAAACTGTTTTTT.

The chain uses TRBV6-2 or TRBV6-3 and TRBJ2-5; 12 bases line up with TRBD2. Per germline, CDR1 MNHEY and CDR2 SVGEGT. The CDR3 length is 14 residues. V dropped 7 bases and J dropped 3; count of bases not matched to a gene: 3. CDR3 amino acids: CASMRTSGKETQYF. DNA of the CDR3: TGTGCCAGCATGAGGACTAGCGGGAAAGAGACCCAGTACTTC.

This clonotype was detected only a few times. The CDR3, as DNA: TGTGCCAGCAGCTTTAATTATATCGCAGATACGCAGTATTTT. It yields the protein CASSFNYIADTQYF. The rearrangement uses TRBV7-9 and TRBJ2-3, with no clear D. The V gene lost 3 bases and the J gene lost 4 bases, with 11 bases spanning the gap. Germline V lookup: CDR1 SEHNR, CDR2 FQNEAQ (reference sequence). The CDR3 extends over 14 amino acids.

A few counts support this clonotype. The chain combines TRBV7-9 with TRBJ2-1; tentatively, D is TRBD2 (5 bases). The V end was cut by 8 bases, the J end by 1 base, with 15 bases between. Germline V gives CDR1 SEHNR, CDR2 FQNEAQ (reference sequence). The CDR3 is 15 residues long. The CDR3 DNA sequence: TGTGCCAGCGATGGGCGGGTAGTATCCTACAATGAGCAGTTCTTC. This encodes CASDGRVVSYNEQFF.

This clonotype showed up just a few times. The chain links TRBV5-1 to TRBJ1-1, with 12 bases that match TRBD1. The CDR3 runs to 15 residues. The germline V gene encodes CDR1 SGHRS and CDR2 YFSETQ. Losses at the gene ends were 4 bases for V and 7 bases for J; bases not matched to a gene: 8. The CDR3 region has the DNA TGCGCCAGCAGCCCCGGGACAGGGGGCGTCCGTGAAGCTTTCTTT. It specifies CASSPGTGGVREAFF.

The chain links TRBV27 to TRBJ2-7; a possible D gene is TRBD2 (6 bases). The germline V gene encodes CDR1 MNHEY and CDR2 SMNVEV (reference sequence). Trimming took off 0 bases at V and 3 bases at J, with 15 bases between the two ends. CDR3 size: 16 residues. CDR3 DNA sequence: TGTGCCAGCAGTTTATCGCCCGGGATCGGGGGCTACGAGCAGTACTTC. Translated: CASSLSPGIGGYEQYF.

This clonotype was recorded a few times. The rearrangement uses TRBV7-8 and TRBJ1-1; D unresolved. The germline V gene encodes CDR1 SGHVS and CDR2 FQNEAQ. The V gene lost 3 bases and the J gene lost 0 bases, with 20 bases spanning the gap. The CDR3 runs to 18 residues. As DNA, the CDR3 is TGTGCCAGCAGCTTCCCAATTCACGACATATCGATGAACACTGAAGCTTTCTTT. This translates into CASSFPIHDISMNTEAFF.

There are a few counts of this clonotype. J is TRBJ1-1 and V is TRBV7-2, with 7 bases lining up with TRBD1. The CDR3 contains 15 residues. V shed 1 base, J shed 3 bases, and the junction held 5 bases outside the gene matches. CDR1 SGHTA and CDR2 FQGNSA come from the germline V gene. The CDR3 here is CASSLDGTADTEAFF. The CDR3 coding sequence is TGTGCCAGCAGCTTAGATGGGACAGCAGACACTGAAGCTTTCTTT.

This clonotype was seen a few times. V is TRBV20-1 and J is TRBJ2-4; possibly TRBD2 for D (5 bases). V was shortened by 5 bases and J by 7 bases, with 21 bases between the two germline ends. This CDR3 contains 15 residues. Germline-derived CDR1 and CDR2 are DFQATT and SNEGSKA (reference sequence). CDR3 bases: TGCAGTGCTGAAGTCCTAGGAGGTGATTTGAACATTCAGTACTTC. It translates to CSAEVLGGDLNIQYF.

This clonotype has just a few counts. The J gene is TRBJ2-7, the V gene TRBV5-1; 8 bases agree with TRBD1. From germline, CDR1 is SGHRS and CDR2 YFSETQ. The CDR3 has 16 amino acids. Losses at the gene ends were 4 bases for V and 1 base for J; bases not matched to a gene: 10. CDR3 bases: TGCGCCAGCAGCCCCTACTCAGACAGGGGATCCTACGAGCAGTACTTC. Its translation: CASSPYSDRGSYEQYF.

The chain uses TRBV20-1 and TRBJ2-7, with unresolved D. Trimming took off 0 bases at V and 0 bases at J, with 6 bases between the two ends. The germline gives CDR1 DFQATT, CDR2 SNEGSKA (reference sequence). This CDR3 region has 13 residues. CDR3: CSARDPTSYEQYF. CDR3 in DNA: TGCAGTGCTAGAGATCCCACCTCCTACGAGCAGTACTTC.

This clonotype was found once. This chain uses TRBV20-1 with TRBJ2-5; tentatively, D is TRBD2 (5 bases). The end of the DNA fits TRBJ2-7 better, so the J call may be wrong. The CDR3 totals 15 residues. The V gene's germline CDR1 is DFQATT and CDR2 SNEGSKA (reference sequence). CDR3 in DNA: TGCAGTGCTAGAGAGGACTCTTCCCTCTCCTACGAGCAGTACTTC. Residues: CSAREDSSLSYEQYF.

The gene calls are TRBV4-3 and TRBJ2-5, with 9 bases aligning to TRBD2. Judging by the DNA end, TRBJ2-1 fits better; the J call may be wrong. The CDR3 sequence is 16 residues long. Germline lookup yields CDR1 LGHNA and CDR2 YSLEER. In DNA form, the CDR3 reads TGCGCCAGCAGCCAGGAAATTATAGCGGGGGACAATGAGCAGTTCTTC. This sequence encodes CASSQEIIAGDNEQFF.

The V gene is TRBV7-9, the J gene TRBJ1-1; no reliable D call. The CDR3 runs to 12 residues. Germline values: CDR1 SEHNR, CDR2 FQNEAQ (reference sequence). The V gene lost 2 bases and the J gene lost 7 bases, with 8 bases spanning the gap. In DNA form, the CDR3 reads TGTGCCAGCAGCTTATTAGAATTTGAAGCTTTCTTT. Protein product: CASSLLEFEAFF.

This clonotype was detected a few times. The chain recombines TRBV6-6 with TRBJ1-2; D gene uncertain. V was trimmed by 7 bases and J by 2 bases, leaving 11 bases between them. The CDR3 extends over 13 amino acids. Germline V gives CDR1 MNHNY, CDR2 SVGAGI (reference sequence). The CDR3 sequence: CASKELGNYGYTF. DNA of the CDR3: TGTGCCAGCAAGGAGCTGGGAAACTATGGCTACACCTTC.

J is TRBJ1-3 and V is TRBV28; perhaps TRBD1 as D (6 bases). The CDR3 totals 15 residues. Per germline, CDR1 MDHEN and CDR2 SYDVKM. The V end was cut by 3 bases, the J end by 3 bases, with 12 bases between. In nucleotides, the CDR3 is TGTGCCAGCAGTTTCCGGGGGCTGTTTGGAAACACCATATATTTT. It translates to CASSFRGLFGNTIYF.

The chain recombines TRBV15 with TRBJ1-3; D unresolved. The V gene lost 5 bases and the J gene lost 1 base, with 9 bases spanning the gap. There are 14 residues in the CDR3. Germline V gene data show CDR1 as LNHNV and CDR2 as YYDKDF (reference sequence). The CDR3 loop is CATSEPESGNTIYF. Here the CDR3 DNA reads TGTGCCACCAGCGAGCCAGAGTCTGGAAACACCATATATTTT.